This note documents a single T cell receptor (beta chain) sequence. CDR3 length: 13 amino acids. CDR1 is MNHNS, CDR2 SASEGT, per germline. V was trimmed by 7 bases and J by 10 bases, leaving 17 bases between them. This sample was included in a study of shared clonotypes between healthy human individuals. Profiled with immunoSEQ multiplex PCR; TCRdb holds only in-frame clones, not every one. The sample lists about 2.4 million clones, approximately 93% occurring once. This receptor was taken from a man aged 18 to 29 in good health. Some clones in this sample may be carry-over from other donors' samples. Specimen: naive CD4+ T cells from PBMCs. Subset of the sample: CD45RA+ positively selected. This chain connects TRBV6-1 to TRBJ2-1, with a possible D match to TRBD1 (6 bases). The CDR3 DNA sequence: TGTGCCAGCAAGGGACAAAGTACCGGAGAGCAGTTCTTC. This gives the protein CASKGQSTGEQFF.